The entry that follows covers one T cell receptor beta chain sequence. CDR3 length: 19 amino acids. J was trimmed by 5 bases and V by 2 bases; bases with no gene match: 15. Germline CDR1 is MNHEY and CDR2 is SMNVEV (reference sequence). The data originate from a study of cytomegalovirus exposure and HLA in healthy donors. With 60 Vbeta and 13 Jbeta primers, the PCR was carried out. Libraries were prepared by immunoSEQ multiplex PCR; TCRdb keeps only in-frame clonotypes and omits some of them. The sample gives some 140,000 clones, around 75% of which show up once; about 3.4% is in the top ten. The chain joins TRBV27 to TRBJ2-1; 10 bases line up with TRBD1. Sequenced: PBMCs. The sequence came from a female donor in good health and CMV-seronegative. The CDR3, as DNA: TGTGCCAGCAGTTTAAACCGGGACAGGGGCGGGAGAACCCACAATGAGCAGTTCTTC. Residues: CASSLNRDRGGRTHNEQFF.